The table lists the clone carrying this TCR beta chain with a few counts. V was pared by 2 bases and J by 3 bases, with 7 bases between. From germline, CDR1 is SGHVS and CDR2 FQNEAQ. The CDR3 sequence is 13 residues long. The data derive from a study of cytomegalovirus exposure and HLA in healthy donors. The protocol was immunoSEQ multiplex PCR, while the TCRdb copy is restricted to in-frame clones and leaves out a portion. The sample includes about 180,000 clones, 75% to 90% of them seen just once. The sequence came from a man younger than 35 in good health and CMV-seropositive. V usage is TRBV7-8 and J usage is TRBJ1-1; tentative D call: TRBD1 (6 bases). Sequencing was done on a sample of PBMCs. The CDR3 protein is CASSLNRDTEAFF. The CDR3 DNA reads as TGTGCCAGCAGCTTAAACAGGGACACTGAAGCTTTCTTT.